This is a list of T cell receptor beta chains from one sample in a study of cytomegalovirus exposure and HLA in healthy donors. Generated by immunoSEQ multiplex PCR, the TCRdb table keeps only in-frame clones and is missing some. The sample includes approximately 150,000 clones, approximately 80% seen only once; the top ten take about 3.1%. Sequencing input: PBMCs. Receptors originate from a male donor in good health and CMV-seronegative. Both conserved end residues are trimmed from each CDR3. The order of the fields is CDR3 length, J gene, V gene, CDR3 protein.

>10|TRBJ1-2|TRBV6-6
ASTSTGYGYT
>12|TRBJ1-1|TRBV6-5
ASSYGGARTEAF
>14|TRBJ1-6|TRBV6-1
ASSESAGGGNSPLH
>18|TRBJ2-6|TRBV4-1
ASSQEPPRQGAGGANVLT
>13|TRBJ2-7|TRBV4-3
ASSQERGISYEQY
>16|TRBJ1-2|TRBV5-1
ASSRDPGGVQGNYGYT
>12|TRBJ1-4|TRBV7-9
ASTGTGWSEKLF
>13|TRBJ1-2|TRBV19
ASSNRETAPYGYT
>9|TRBJ2-7|TRBV7-9
SSSSLYEQY
>14|TRBJ2-6|TRBV7-9
ASSGDRASGANVLT
>12|TRBJ1-2|TRBV28
ASRGTGGLRGYT
>13|TRBJ2-1|TRBV5-4
ASTRQTGDYNEQF
>12|TRBJ2-7|TRBV29-1
SVEGLAGAYEQY
>12|TRBJ2-7|TRBV15
ATSASGSSYEQY
>12|TRBJ2-1|TRBV28
ASGGTFSYNEQF
>9|TRBJ2-7|TRBV28
ATQGPYEQY
>11|TRBJ1-2|TRBV7-3
ASSSDRARGYT
>10|-|TRBV5-6
ASSNYDYEQY
>12|TRBJ1-3|TRBV2
ASRPQGPGNTIY
>15|TRBJ2-3|TRBV5-5
ASSSPDRDRVEDTQY
>13|TRBJ2-7|TRBV4-3
ASSLLGQGGYEQY
>12|TRBJ1-4|TRBV5-8
ASSLVQRNEKLF